Listed here are 20 T cell receptor beta chains from one sample, sequenced in a study of control samples from healthy donors and cancer patients. Assay used: immunoSEQ multiplex PCR; TCRdb lists only in-frame clones, some missing. The sample has some 150,000 clones, under 96% seen once. The specimen sequenced was blood. These receptor sequences come from a woman between 25 and 40 years old in good health.

This chain links TRBV27 with TRBJ1-5; D perhaps matches TRBD1 (6 bases). V lost 3 bases to trimming and J lost 4 bases, with 10 bases between them. CDR3 length: 14 residues. CDR1 MNHEY and CDR2 SMNVEV come from the germline V gene (reference sequence). The CDR3 loop is CASSFLGQNQPQHF. CDR3 DNA: TGTGCCAGCAGTTTCCTCGGACAGAATCAGCCCCAGCATTTT.

The chain has TRBV19 and TRBJ2-3; D not certain. The CDR3 extends over 12 amino acids. Per the germline V gene, CDR1 is LNHDA and CDR2 is SQIVND (reference sequence). With 0 bases removed from V and 14 bases from J, the gap between germline ends came to 12 bases. This CDR3 reads CASSIDRGDRYF. The CDR3 region has the DNA TGTGCCAGTAGTATAGATCGTGGTGATAGGTATTTT.

V gene TRBV25-1 combines with J gene TRBJ2-3, with D perhaps TRBD2 (5 bases). There are 15 residues in the CDR3. Germline CDR1 reads MGHDK; CDR2 reads SYGVNS. V was trimmed by 2 bases and J by 2 bases, leaving 11 bases between them. This chain's CDR3 is CASSETGSITDTQYF. In DNA, the CDR3 is TGTGCCAGCAGTGAAACGGGATCTATCACAGATACGCAGTATTTT. The whole variable domain, filled in from reference TRBV25-1 and TRBJ2-3, reads EADIYQTPRYLVIGTGKKITLECSQTMGHDKMYWYQQDPGMELHLIHYSYGVNSTEKGDLSSESTVSRIRTEHFPLTLESARPSHTSQYLCASSETGSITDTQYFGPGTRLTVL.

This chain connects TRBV25-1 to TRBJ1-3; tentative D call: TRBD1 (6 bases). CDR1 MGHDK and CDR2 SYGVNS come from the germline V gene. This CDR3 spans 16 amino acids. The ends were cut back, 1 base at V and 10 bases at J, with 20 bases in the middle. The CDR3 sequence is CASSESPGFHRETIYF. The CDR3, as DNA: TGTGCCAGCAGTGAATCACCCGGGTTTCACAGGGAGACCATATATTTT.

The V gene is TRBV11-3, the J gene TRBJ2-5; the D gene is possibly TRBD1 (5 bases). Trimming took 2 bases from V and 2 from J, leaving 9 bases between them. This CDR3 contains 14 residues. Germline V gene data show CDR1 as SGHNT and CDR2 as YENEEA. The CDR3 here is CASSLSREQETQYF. Here the CDR3 DNA reads TGTGCCAGCAGCTTAAGCAGGGAACAAGAGACCCAGTACTTC.

V usage is TRBV5-4 and J usage is TRBJ2-7; either TRBD1 or TRBD2 may supply D (5 bases each). The germline V and J ends were trimmed by 4 bases and 2 bases, with 16 bases remaining between them. Germline CDR1 reads SGHNT; CDR2 reads YYREEE (reference sequence). The CDR3 has 15 residues. CDR3 nucleotide sequence: TGTGCCAGCAGCCCGGGACCGAGGGTAACCTACGAGCAGTACTTC. It codes for CASSPGPRVTYEQYF. The entire variable domain, with the rest obtained from reference TRBV5-4 and TRBJ2-7, is as follows: ETGVTQSPTHLIKTRGQQVTLRCSSQSGHNTVSWYQQALGQGPQFIFQYYREEENGRGNFPPRFSGLQFPNYSSELNVNALELDDSALYLCASSPGPRVTYEQYFGPGTRLTVT.

The chain has TRBV28 and TRBJ2-1; 9 nucleotides agree with TRBD2. V was pared by 6 bases and J by 5 bases, with 11 bases of the junction left unmatched. The CDR3 sequence is 16 residues long. From germline, CDR1 is MDHEN and CDR2 SYDVKM. The CDR3 here is CASSSPLAGLDNEQFF. The CDR3 nucleotides are TGTGCCAGCAGCTCACCCCTAGCGGGGCTGGACAATGAGCAGTTCTTC.

Remarks on this clone: At the DNA level, this CDR3 is encoded by other sequences in the same sample as well. J is TRBJ1-5 and V is TRBV15; D remains ambiguous. Trimming removed 0 bases at V and 7 bases at J, with 4 bases between. Germline CDR1 LNHNV, CDR2 YYDKDF (reference sequence). The CDR3 runs 12 residues. The CDR3 is CATSRDLQPQHF. The CDR3 nucleotides are TGTGCCACCAGCAGAGATCTCCAGCCCCAGCATTTT.

The DNA of the CDR3 is TGTGCCACCAGCAGAGATTACGGGCCATACGAGCAGTACTTC. Its protein product is CATSRDYGPYEQYF. The chain links TRBV15 to TRBJ2-7; D ambiguous. The ends were cut back, 0 bases at V and 4 bases at J, with 10 bases in the middle. The CDR3 runs to 14 residues. Germline V gene sequence: CDR1 LNHNV, CDR2 YYDKDF (reference sequence). The variable domain in full, with the rest retrieved from reference TRBV15 and TRBJ2-7, is DAMVIQNPRYQVTQFGKPVTLSCSQTLNHNVMYWYQQKSSQAPKLLFHYYDKDFNNEADTPDNFQSRRPNTSFCFLDIRSPGLGDTAMYLCATSRDYGPYEQYFGPGTRLTVT.

The rearrangement uses TRBV18 and TRBJ1-1; D is ambiguous. The CDR3 is made up of 15 amino acids. V was cut by 4 bases and J by 2 bases, with 14 bases left in between. Per germline, CDR1 KGHSH and CDR2 LQKENI. CDR3 DNA sequence: TGTGCCAGCTCACTGGATACACGGATAAACACTGAAGCTTTCTTT. Protein sequence: CASSLDTRINTEAFF.

This clone appeared a few times. The J gene is TRBJ2-5, the V gene TRBV2; 9 nucleotides line up with TRBD1. Germline V gene data show CDR1 as SNHLY and CDR2 as FYNNEI. CDR3 length equals 15 residues. Losses at the gene ends were 4 bases for V and 5 bases for J; bases not matched to a gene: 8. This chain's CDR3 is CASSANRGRRETQYF. CDR3 bases: TGTGCCAGCAGTGCTAACAGGGGGCGGAGGGAGACCCAGTACTTC.

The V gene is TRBV5-1, the J gene TRBJ2-1; TRBD1 is a possible D gene (5 bases). Trimming took off 4 bases at V and 4 bases at J, with 12 bases between the two ends. This CDR3 comprises 14 residues. CDR1 is SGHRS and CDR2 is YFSETQ in the germline V gene. The CDR3 loop is CASSQTDSYNEQFF. CDR3 in DNA: TGCGCCAGCAGCCAAACAGACAGTTACAATGAGCAGTTCTTC. Using reference TRBV5-1 and TRBJ2-1 for the parts outside the CDR3, the full variable domain is KAGVTQTPRYLIKTRGQQVTLSCSPISGHRSVSWYQQTPGQGLQFLFEYFSETQRNKGNFPGRFSGRQFSNSRSEMNVSTLELGDSALYLCASSQTDSYNEQFFGPGTRLTVL.

The V call is TRBV5-4, the J call TRBJ2-7, with 8 bases matching TRBD2. With 1 base clipped from V and 3 bases from J, the junction kept 6 bases outside the gene matches. The CDR3 length is 15 residues. Germline CDR1 is SGHNT and CDR2 is YYREEE (reference sequence). In DNA, the CDR3 is TGTGCCAGCAGCTTGCCCGGGGGGGAGGGCTACGAGCAGTACTTC. This gives the protein CASSLPGGEGYEQYF.

The chain links TRBV13 to TRBJ2-1; no clear D gene. CDR3 length: 14 residues. Germline-derived CDR1 and CDR2 are PRHDT and FYEKMQ (reference sequence). Trimming shortened V by 3 bases and J by 0 bases, and 6 bases separated the two germline ends. The CDR3 nucleotides read TGTGCCAGCAGCTTGTTTAACTCCTACAATGAGCAGTTCTTC. This gives the protein CASSLFNSYNEQFF. The full variable domain, its missing parts supplied by reference TRBV13 and TRBJ2-1, is AAGVIQSPRHLIKEKRETATLKCYPIPRHDTVYWYQQGPGQDPQFLISFYEKMQSDKGSIPDRFSAQQFSDYHSELNMSSLELGDSALYFCASSLFNSYNEQFFGPGTRLTVL.

The gene calls are TRBV25-1 and TRBJ2-7, with 12 bases aligning to TRBD2. After removal of 6 bases from V and 3 bases from J, the junction contained 6 bases not matched to a gene. Germline loops: CDR1 MGHDK, CDR2 SYGVNS. The CDR3 is 15 amino acids. The CDR3 protein is CASSAGLAGSYEQYF. CDR3 nucleotides: TGTGCCAGCAGCGCCGGACTAGCGGGAAGCTACGAGCAGTACTTC.

The V gene is TRBV7-9, the J gene TRBJ2-1; tentatively, D is TRBD2 (6 bases). The V and J ends lost 5 bases and 7 bases respectively, with 12 bases between them. CDR1 and CDR2 (germline): SEHNR, FQNEAQ (reference sequence). The CDR3 spans 13 residues. The CDR3, as DNA: TGTGCCAGCAGCCCTAGTGGAGGGAATGAGCAGTTCTTC. Translation gives CASSPSGGNEQFF.

Only one count was recorded for this clone. This chain links TRBV5-4 with TRBJ1-3; D possibly corresponds to TRBD1 (6 bases). V lost 1 base, J lost 4 bases, and 9 bases lay in between. In germline, CDR1 is SGHNT, CDR2 YYREEE (reference sequence). The CDR3 sequence is 14 residues long. The DNA for the CDR3 is TGTGCCAGCAGCTTGACAGGGTCCGGAAACACCATATATTTT. This translates into CASSLTGSGNTIYF.

The rearrangement joins TRBV11-2 to TRBJ2-1; a weak D match, TRBD2 (5 bases). The CDR3 has 13 amino acids. Deletions cut 3 bases from V and 7 bases from J, with 10 bases between. Germline-derived CDR1 and CDR2 are SGHAT and FQNNGV. CDR3 region: CASSFRPGNEQFF. In DNA form, the CDR3 reads TGTGCCAGCAGCTTTCGGCCGGGGAATGAGCAGTTCTTC.

The chain links TRBV5-4 to TRBJ2-7, with D maybe TRBD2 (5 bases). Germline CDR1 and CDR2: SGHNT and YYREEE (reference sequence). Trimming shortened V by 3 bases and J by 3 bases, and 7 bases separated the two germline ends. The CDR3 consists of 12 residues. CDR3 sequence: CASSWENYEQYF. For the CDR3, the DNA is TGTGCCAGCAGCTGGGAGAACTACGAGCAGTACTTC.

The rearrangement links TRBV2 to TRBJ2-1, with a weak D call TRBD2 (5 bases). Germline loops: CDR1 SNHLY, CDR2 FYNNEI. This CDR3 contains 13 residues. Trimming removed 6 bases from V and 9 bases from J, with 15 bases in between. The CDR3 nucleotides are TGTGCCAGCAGGGACTCTTCTCGGGGTGAGCAGTTCTTC. Translating it yields CASRDSSRGEQFF.